This T cell receptor (beta chain) was identified in a study of T-cell reconstitution after alpha-beta-depleted transplantation in children. General observations from the study: As was reported, about two months after transplant, alpha-beta T cells came from several hundred expanded graft clones. Surviving thymic progenitors and recipient T cells were the source of high TCRbeta diversity at day 60 in some patients. Most T-cell counts and diversity one year after the transplant came from T cells that were newly produced.

In germline, CDR1 is LGHNA, CDR2 YNFKEQ. Germline trimming cut 3 bases from V and 4 bases from J; bases unmatched to any gene: 4. This CDR3 is built from 16 residues. This sample's TCRbeta library carried unique molecular identifier barcodes. TCRdb ran MiXCR on the PCR reads and lists one entry per CDR3 protein. The sample shows about 90,000 distinct CDR3 sequences, around 16% of them seen only once. A note on this clonotype: Its antigen is unknown.

This TCR was recovered from a male patient aged 2-10 years who had a stem cell transplant for acute lymphoblastic leukemia, so the T cells may come from the graft donor. The J gene is TRBJ2-2, the V gene TRBV4-2, with 11 bases aligning to TRBD2. This material consisted of PBMCs, mostly from graft donor cells, taken 180 days after TCRalphabeta/CD19-depleted stem cell transplant. CDR3: CASSQGLADITGELFF. The CDR3 DNA reads TGTGCCAGCAGCCAGGGACTAGCGGATATCACCGGGGAGCTGTTTTTT.